This T cell receptor beta chain was sequenced during a study of CD8 T cells in ankylosing spondylitis. Libraries for TCR beta were made by quantitative 5'-RACE with molecular barcodes. TCRdb processed the 5' RACE reads anew with MiXCR; each CDR3 protein has one entry. Of fewer than 650,000 distinct CDR3 sequences listed, roughly 13% are singletons. The CDR3 runs to 14 residues. From germline, CDR1 is SGHRS and CDR2 YFSETQ. The germline V and J ends were trimmed by 0 bases and 2 bases, with 6 bases remaining between them. This clonotype showed up many times. Its cognate antigen is unknown. General observations from the study: Blood from ankylosing spondylitis patients appeared to carry a characteristic eight-variant TCR beta motif. Previously reported in reactive arthritis synovial fluid and blood were some of the motif variants. Within matched ankylosing spondylitis synovial fluid, disease-linked clones were reportedly significantly enriched. The authors found the disease-linked clones to be CD8+ and relatively rare in peripheral blood.

This sequence originates from a male donor with ankylosing spondylitis. The chain employs TRBV5-1 and TRBJ2-1; D uncertain. Sequenced material: blood, either unsorted or a sorted T cell fraction (not recorded which). In DNA form, the CDR3 reads TGCGCCAGCAGCTTGGGACCAACCTACAATGAGCAGTTCTTC. Its translation is CASSLGPTYNEQFF.